The next 5 T cell receptor beta chains were all read from a single sample in a study of early T cells in non-severe SARS-CoV-2 infection. In TCRdb, the 5' RACE reads were re-called with MiXCR into one record per CDR3 protein. The sample has about 33,000 distinct CDR3 sequences, about 5% seen once. The specimen was whole blood. These TCRs come from an adult who was a healthcare worker with PCR-confirmed SARS-CoV-2 infection or an uninfected control (not recorded which).

This clonotype has ten or more counts. This chain connects TRBV6-2 or TRBV6-3 to TRBJ2-3; D is unclear. The CDR3 covers 14 residues. Germline CDR1 MNHEY, CDR2 SVGEGT. Trimming removed 3 bases from V and 5 bases from J, with 12 bases in between. The CDR3 DNA sequence: TGTGCCAGCAGTTATTCCTTGGCAAAAGATACGCAGTATTTT. It codes for CASSYSLAKDTQYF.

This clonotype turned up a few times. The chain carries TRBV18 and TRBJ2-1; D call uncertain. The V end was cut by 5 bases, the J end by 6 bases, with 5 bases between. Per the germline V gene, CDR1 is KGHSH and CDR2 is LQKENI. The CDR3 length is 11 residues. The CDR3 reads CASSLVNEQFF. The DNA for the CDR3 is TGTGCCAGCTCATTAGTCAATGAGCAGTTCTTC.

This clonotype was counted at least ten times. J is TRBJ2-3 and V is TRBV3-1; 9 nucleotides align to TRBD2. The CDR3 length is 16 residues. The germline V gene encodes CDR1 LGHDT and CDR2 YNNKEL (reference sequence). V lost 3 bases to trimming and J lost 0 bases; unmatched junction nucleotides: 4. CDR3: CASSQWRGGSTDTQYF. CDR3 nucleotide sequence: TGTGCCAGCAGCCAGTGGCGGGGGGGTAGCACAGATACGCAGTATTTT.

This clonotype was counted a few times. V is TRBV29-1 and J is TRBJ2-2; D gene uncertain. CDR1 is SQVTM, CDR2 ANQGSEA, per germline. The V end was cut by 4 bases, the J end by 9 bases, with 9 bases between. This CDR3 has 11 residues. The CDR3, as DNA: TGCAGCGTTGGAGTACTGAGGGAGCTGTTTTTT. It encodes CSVGVLRELFF.

This clonotype was counted ten times or more. The gene calls are TRBV3-1 and TRBJ2-5, with D perhaps TRBD1 (6 bases). CDR1 and CDR2 from the germline V gene are LGHDT and YNNKEL (reference sequence). This CDR3 region has 17 residues. V lost 1 base to trimming and J lost 1 base, with 16 bases between them. As DNA, the CDR3 is TGTGCCAGCAGCCAAGGATGGACAGCCCTCACCCAAGAGACCCAGTACTTC. Translating it yields CASSQGWTALTQETQYF.